The rows below give T cell receptor beta chains drawn from one sample of a study of cytomegalovirus exposure and HLA in healthy donors. Assay: immunoSEQ multiplex PCR; the TCRdb copy retains only in-frame clones and omits some. The sample records under 200,000 clones, around four fifths being singletons. The sequenced sample was PBMCs. The receptor set was obtained from a man aged 25-45 years in good health and CMV-seronegative. The CDR3 runs from the conserved cysteine through the conserved F or W. A D gene is named only where the DNA matches it firmly. Not every row has a clone size; where given, it reads once, few, many or a size class.

D: TRBD2
size: .
V: TRBV2
J: TRBJ2-1
DNA: TGTGCCAGCAGCCGGACAGCGGGAGAGGGCCTCGTTGAGCAGTTCTTC
CDR3: CASSRTAGEGLVEQFF

D: .
size: .
V: TRBV5-1
J: TRBJ2-3
DNA: TGCGCCAGCAGCTCAACAGGGTCTAGCACAGATACGCAGTATTTT
CDR3: CASSSTGSSTDTQYF

D: TRBD1
size: .
V: TRBV30
J: TRBJ2-3
DNA: TGTGCCTGGGACAGACAGGGGAACACAGATACGCAGTATTTT
CDR3: CAWDRQGNTDTQYF

D: .
size: few
V: TRBV2
J: TRBJ1-5
DNA: TGTGCCAGCAGTGAAGTAAGCCTCAATCAGCCCCAGCATTTT
CDR3: CASSEVSLNQPQHF

D: TRBD2
size: .
V: TRBV10-3
J: TRBJ2-1
DNA: TGTGCCATCAGTGGCGCATCTAGCGGGGGGACCGACTCCTACAATGAGCAGTTCTTC
CDR3: CAISGASSGGTDSYNEQFF

D: TRBD1
size: .
V: TRBV19
J: TRBJ2-2
DNA: TGTGCCAGTAGTGTTCACAGGGGGCCCGGGGAGCTGTTTTTT
CDR3: CASSVHRGPGELFF

D: .
size: .
V: TRBV9
J: TRBJ1-3
DNA: TGTGCCAGCAGCGTAGATCCCAGGCCAAGTGACGGAAACACCATATATTTT
CDR3: CASSVDPRPSDGNTIYF

D: .
size: .
V: TRBV15
J: TRBJ1-2
DNA: TGTGCCACCAGCAGTTCGACAGGCTCTCGCGGCTACACCTTC
CDR3: CATSSSTGSRGYTF

D: .
size: .
V: TRBV12-5
J: TRBJ2-3
DNA: TGTGCTAGTGGTTTGGGGCCGAAGGGCGGGACTCCAGATACGCAGTATTTT
CDR3: CASGLGPKGGTPDTQYF

D: TRBD1
size: .
V: TRBV7-2
J: TRBJ2-1
DNA: TGTGCCAGCAGCTACTTACCCCGGGACAGGGCGTTCAATGAGCAGTTCTTC
CDR3: CASSYLPRDRAFNEQFF

D: .
size: .
V: TRBV4-3
J: TRBJ2-1
DNA: TGCGCCAGCAGCCTACGGGGCAATGAGCAGTTCTTC
CDR3: CASSLRGNEQFF

D: .
size: few
V: TRBV5-1
J: TRBJ2-1
DNA: TGCGCCAGCAGCCTTCAAACGGGAAGGGAGCAGTTCTTC
CDR3: CASSLQTGREQFF

D: TRBD2
size: .
V: TRBV9
J: TRBJ2-7
DNA: TGTGCCAGCAGCGTAGGTGGGGGGGACTCCTACGAGCAGTACTTC
CDR3: CASSVGGGDSYEQYF

D: TRBD1
size: once
V: TRBV4-3
J: TRBJ2-7
DNA: TGCGCCAGCAGCCAAGCCCCCGGACAGGGGAAGTGGGGATACTTC
CDR3: CASSQAPGQGKWGYF

D: .
size: .
V: TRBV7-2
J: TRBJ2-7
DNA: TGTGCCAGCAGCTTAACTGTCGGGAGTCCCTACGAGCAGTACTTC
CDR3: CASSLTVGSPYEQYF

D: TRBD1
size: once
V: TRBV5-4
J: TRBJ2-6
DNA: TGTGCCAGCAGCTGGACAGGTCGGGGAGCGGCCAACGTCCTGACTTTC
CDR3: CASSWTGRGAANVLTF

D: .
size: .
V: TRBV27
J: TRBJ2-3
DNA: TGTGCCAGCAGCCTACAGGGACATACGCAGTATTTT
CDR3: CASSLQGHTQYF

D: TRBD1
size: .
V: TRBV7-8
J: TRBJ1-4
DNA: TGTGCCAGCAGCGCGACAGGGACAACTAATGAAAAACTGTTTTTT
CDR3: CASSATGTTNEKLFF

D: TRBD1
size: few
V: TRBV5-4
J: TRBJ1-5
DNA: TGTGCCAGCAGTTCCTCGGGACAGAGCAATCAGCCCCAGCATTTT
CDR3: CASSSSGQSNQPQHF

D: .
size: .
V: TRBV2
J: TRBJ1-6
DNA: TGTGCCAGCAGTGTAGAGTTCGGTTCACCCCTCCACTTT
CDR3: CASSVEFGSPLHF

D: .
size: .
V: TRBV5-4
J: TRBJ2-7
DNA: TGTGCCAGCAGCTCAGATGTCAGAGGGTCTCCTTCCGCGGGGGAGCAGTACTTC
CDR3: CASSSDVRGSPSAGEQYF

D: TRBD1
size: .
V: TRBV4-1
J: TRBJ1-4
DNA: TGCGCCAGCAGCTGGGGACAGGGGTCGGATGAAAAACTGTTTTTT
CDR3: CASSWGQGSDEKLFF

D: .
size: .
V: TRBV5-1
J: TRBJ2-7
DNA: TGCGCCAGCAGCAGCCGGGACACAGCCTACGAGCAGTACTTC
CDR3: CASSSRDTAYEQYF

D: TRBD2
size: .
V: TRBV5-4
J: TRBJ2-3
DNA: TGTGCCAGCAGCCCAAGGCTAGCGGGGGGGGGCACAGATACGCAGTATTTT
CDR3: CASSPRLAGGGTDTQYF

D: .
size: .
V: TRBV28
J: TRBJ2-2
DNA: TGTGCCAGCAGTTTATCCTCCCAGGGGAACACCGGGGAGCTGTTTTTT
CDR3: CASSLSSQGNTGELFF